This TCR beta chain was found in a study of tumor and adjacent non-tumor tissue in lung cancer (dated by TCRdb to the late 2010s). Study-wide context: Patients with adenocarcinoma (about twelve), squamous cell carcinoma (2) and small cell lung cancer (1) were included in the cohort. The approximately 15 patients were aged roughly 30 to 80 years, included approximately ten men and 5 women, and had TNM stage I to III disease. A total of fewer than 150 million productive TCRbeta reads were generated by sequencing, corresponding to an average of around 3.8 million reads per sample. Bulk TCRbeta repertoires were compared between lung tumor tissue and matched distant non-tumor lung tissue obtained from under 18 lung cancer patients. For each patient, one tumor sample and one normal lung sample were taken, giving about 29 paired specimens that underwent TCRbeta CDR3 sequencing.

The library was prepared using multiplex PCR. The data were produced on an Illumina HiSeq 2500. TCRbeta libraries were built by three rounds of nested PCR using primers (Table S4), following protocols modified from ARM-PCR. Before sequencing, PCR products of 200-500 bp were excised from the gel and purified with the QIAquick gel extraction kit. In the authors' own workflow: Reads were cleaned with Trimmomatic, merged with FLASH into complete CDR3 sequences, and assigned to V(D)J germline segments with MiTCR. Clonal diversity was calculated as the inverse Simpson's index using VDJtools. A read counted as productive if the sequence was in-frame and lacked a premature stop codon. Using fastp trimming at Q25 and MiXCR clonotype assembly, TCRdb reanalyzed the public sequencing data and kept in-frame beta chains. Here each entry gathers all rows of one CDR3 protein and keeps the most common genes and DNA. What appears here as the V and J calls and clone size reflects TCRdb's work, not the paper's. In all, the sample holds about 43,000 distinct CDR3 sequences, and roughly 60% of those were seen once. The ten largest clones capture 45% of the sample.

This clonotype was observed a handful of times. No antigen is known for it. Qualities for individual bases were not recorded, and no much larger clone is one base off. Broader findings and caveats from the paper: Tumor tissue showed significantly higher TCR diversity (inverse Simpson) than normal lung tissue, at roughly 390 vs 170 (P = 0.0075, Mann-Whitney U test). Because peripheral blood was not sequenced, the blood TCRbeta repertoires of the lung cancer patients in the study went unexamined. The methods do not name the sequencing platform or mention unique molecular identifiers. The top 100 clones accounted for a significantly larger cumulative portion of the repertoire in normal lung than in tumor tissue. Younger patients had significantly higher TCR diversity, and higher tumor TCR diversity was associated with shorter overall and disease-free survival. Only about 14 patients were in the cohort, and the authors stated that larger samples and more detailed clinical data are needed.

The junction carries 14 bases between V and J, which are trimmed by 4 bases and 7 bases respectively. The CDR3 sequence holds 14 residues, the cysteine and phenylalanine included. Of the read, only the CDR3 DNA is kept; its 42 bases are in frame from base 1. CDR1 and CDR2, looked up from the germline V gene, are SGHNT and YENEEA. RNA was extracted from bulk unsorted tissue and checked for quality with a NanoDrop ND-1000 and an Agilent 2100. The normal lung samples consisted of distant non-tumor tissue collected more than 3 cm from the tumor edge. Newly diagnosed lung cancer patients without prior chemotherapy who had been admitted for thoracic surgery in China between August and November 2014 were enrolled as donors. Patients with previous radiotherapy or chemotherapy, or with another concurrent cancer, were excluded from the study. Surgical tissue pieces of roughly 1-2.1 cm3 were preserved in RNAlater solution and stored at -80 °C until use.

The sample was distant non-tumor lung tissue. The clonotype comes from a middle-aged man with non-small cell lung cancer. The V gene is TRBV11-3 and the J gene is TRBJ1-5; the D segment could be TRBD1, given 6 matching bases. The bases read TGTGCCAGCAGCTCAGGGGAAAATGCCCAGCCCCAGCATTTT. It is translated as CASSSGENAQPQHF. Outside the CDR3, residues come from the reference TRBV11-3 and TRBJ1-5 proteins, so the full variable domain is: EAGVVQSPRYKIIEKKQPVAFWCNPISGHNTLYWYLQNLGQGPELLIRYENEEAVDDSQLPKDRFSAERLKGVDSTLKIQPAELGDSAVYLCASSSGENAQPQHFGDGTRLSIL.